This T cell receptor beta chain was profiled in a study of vaccination and CD4 T cells after COVID-19. About the study: Two of the convalescents were Hispanic, and convalescents were six males and four females.

Treatment here: approximately nine-day PBMC culture with coronavirus spike peptide pools or control peptides (ViraFEST assay). Study-wide findings and caveats: Spike mono-reactive clones accounted for 304 of the 307 vaccine-specific clones found in convalescent patients.

The trim removed 5 bases at V and 5 bases at J, leaving 7 bases unmatched. The CDR3 spans 14 residues. Germline V CDR1 and CDR2: DFQATT, SNEGSKA (reference sequence). As for this clonotype: What it binds is unknown.

Cultured CD4+ T cells had their DNA profiled by the Oncomine TCR Beta short-read assay. Once CD4+ T cells had been cultured, genomic DNA was extracted from them. Each CDR3 protein gets one entry after TCRdb re-called the PCR reads with MiXCR. The table records 7,500 to 8,000 distinct CDR3 sequences, 60% of them present only once. Sequencing used CD4+ T cells from blood, cultured in vitro. This receptor was taken from a human donor who had recovered from COVID-19. The chain joins TRBV20-1 to TRBJ2-5; 11 bases agree with TRBD1. The CDR3 DNA reads as TGCAGTGCTGGACAGGGGGCAGAGTGGGAGACCCAGTACTTC. Amino acid sequence: CSAGQGAEWETQYF.